This is a list of T cell receptor beta chains from one sample in a study of OX40 agonist ivuxolimab in advanced cancers. The protocol was immunoSEQ multiplex PCR, while the TCRdb copy is restricted to in-frame clones and leaves out a portion. The data contain some 19,000 clones, roughly 78% of them singletons. The specimen was CD4+ or CD8+ T cells sorted from blood, collected in a trial of the OX40 agonist ivuxolimab. These receptors came from an adult with an advanced solid tumor such as melanoma, head and neck, liver or kidney cancer. The CDR3 runs from the conserved cysteine through the conserved F or W. Each record gives: clone size, V gene, J gene, D gene, CDR3 length, CDR3 DNA, CDR3 protein. The D gene is left open where the match is weak. The size field is filled for only some rows; it gives once, few, many or a size class.

size: -
V: TRBV7-6
J: TRBJ2-3
D: -
length: 15
DNA: TGTGCCAGCAGCTTGTACGCCGTTAGCACAGATACGCAGTATTTT
CDR3: CASSLYAVSTDTQYF

size: -
V: TRBV7-2
J: TRBJ1-3
D: TRBD1
length: 15
DNA: TGTGCCAGCAGCTTAGGGGCGGGACAGGGAAACACCATATATTTT
CDR3: CASSLGAGQGNTIYF

size: -
V: TRBV7-9
J: TRBJ1-1
D: -
length: 12
DNA: TGTGCCAGCAGCTTCGCGGGGGGTGAAGCTTTCTTT
CDR3: CASSFAGGEAFF

size: -
V: TRBV11-2
J: TRBJ1-1
D: -
length: 13
DNA: TGTGCCAGCAGCCCGGGGACTTACACTGAAGCTTTCTTT
CDR3: CASSPGTYTEAFF

size: -
V: TRBV7-3
J: TRBJ2-5
D: -
length: 13
DNA: TGTGCCAGCAGCAGGGACCCCGGCGGGACCCAGTACTTC
CDR3: CASSRDPGGTQYF

size: -
V: TRBV19
J: TRBJ1-1
D: -
length: 13
DNA: TGTGCCAGTAGTCTCCCGGGGACCAATTCGGCTTTCTTT
CDR3: CASSLPGTNSAFF

size: -
V: TRBV27
J: TRBJ2-3
D: TRBD1
length: 14
DNA: TGTGCCAGCAGCGGACAGGGCGGGACAGATACGCAGTATTTT
CDR3: CASSGQGGTDTQYF

size: -
V: TRBV15
J: TRBJ1-6
D: TRBD1
length: 16
DNA: TGTGCCACCAGCAGAGAGGGACAGGGCCCGGAATCACCCCTCCACTTT
CDR3: CATSREGQGPESPLHF

size: few
V: TRBV13
J: TRBJ2-5
D: -
length: 14
DNA: TGTGCCAGCAGCTTAGGACTCCTCCAAGAGACCCAGTACTTC
CDR3: CASSLGLLQETQYF

size: -
V: TRBV11-2
J: TRBJ1-3
D: -
length: 18
DNA: TGTGCCAGCAGCTTAAACTTTCGGGGAGGGTCCTCTGGAAACACCATATATTTT
CDR3: CASSLNFRGGSSGNTIYF

size: -
V: TRBV29-1
J: TRBJ2-7
D: -
length: 12
DNA: TGCAGCGTCGCCGGGTCTTTCTACGAGCAGTACTTC
CDR3: CSVAGSFYEQYF

size: -
V: TRBV5-1
J: TRBJ1-2
D: TRBD1
length: 16
DNA: TGCGCCAGCAGCCTGGGACAGGGTGTGTTCAACTATGGCTACACCTTC
CDR3: CASSLGQGVFNYGYTF

size: -
V: TRBV6-6
J: TRBJ1-1
D: TRBD1
length: 15
DNA: TGTGCCGGCAGTTACTCCGGACAGGGAAACACTGAAGCTTTCTTT
CDR3: CAGSYSGQGNTEAFF

size: -
V: TRBV19
J: TRBJ2-3
D: -
length: 13
DNA: TGTGCCAGTAGTATGCTAGCTCCAGATACGCAGTATTTT
CDR3: CASSMLAPDTQYF

size: few
V: TRBV14
J: TRBJ2-3
D: -
length: 15
DNA: TGTGCCAGCAGCCAAGAAGTATTAATCACAGATACGCAGTATTTT
CDR3: CASSQEVLITDTQYF

size: -
V: TRBV4-1
J: TRBJ1-6
D: -
length: 14
DNA: TGCGCCAGCAGGGGCGACAGCAAAAATTCACCCCTCCACTTT
CDR3: CASRGDSKNSPLHF

size: -
V: TRBV4-1
J: TRBJ2-3
D: TRBD2
length: 18
DNA: TGCGCCAGCAGCCACCCCGATGGGCGGGGGGGGGACACAGATACGCAGTATTTT
CDR3: CASSHPDGRGGDTDTQYF

size: -
V: TRBV4-2
J: TRBJ2-3
D: -
length: 13
DNA: TGTGCCAGCAGCCAGGAGAGAACAGATACGCAGTATTTT
CDR3: CASSQERTDTQYF

size: once
V: TRBV6-4
J: TRBJ2-5
D: -
length: 16
DNA: TGTGCCAGCAGTGACTACTCTCGGGAGACTGCGGCGACCCAGTACTTC
CDR3: CASSDYSRETAATQYF

size: -
V: TRBV19
J: TRBJ2-5
D: -
length: 14
DNA: TGTGCCAGTAGTATAGGGGGGTTCCAAGAGACCCAGTACTTC
CDR3: CASSIGGFQETQYF

size: -
V: TRBV6-5
J: TRBJ1-2
D: -
length: 12
DNA: TGTGCCGCCTACGGGGGGGTAGGTGGCTACACCTTC
CDR3: CAAYGGVGGYTF

size: -
V: TRBV5-1
J: TRBJ2-3
D: TRBD1
length: 15
DNA: TGCGCCAGCAGCCGTGGACAGGGACACACAGATACGCAGTATTTT
CDR3: CASSRGQGHTDTQYF

size: -
V: TRBV5-1
J: TRBJ2-7
D: -
length: 13
DNA: TGCGCCAGCAGCTGGACAGCTGACTACGAGCAGTACTTC
CDR3: CASSWTADYEQYF

size: -
V: TRBV6-5
J: TRBJ2-1
D: -
length: 13
DNA: TGTGCCAGCAGTTTCCGGGACGGGGGACGACAGTTCTTC
CDR3: CASSFRDGGRQFF

size: -
V: TRBV28
J: TRBJ2-3
D: TRBD2
length: 14
DNA: TGTGCCAGCAGTTTCTCGGGAGGCCCCGGGGCCGCGTATTTT
CDR3: CASSFSGGPGAAYF

size: -
V: TRBV23-1
J: TRBJ2-3
D: TRBD1
length: 13
DNA: TGCGCCAGAGGGACAGGCCCCACAGATACGCAGTATTTT
CDR3: CARGTGPTDTQYF

size: -
V: TRBV6-1
J: TRBJ1-2
D: TRBD1
length: 14
DNA: TGTGCCAGCAGTGATGGGACAGGACCTGGGGGCTACACCTTC
CDR3: CASSDGTGPGGYTF

size: -
V: TRBV7-6
J: TRBJ1-4
D: TRBD1
length: 16
DNA: TGTGCCAGCAGCTTGGGGACAGGGCAGTATAATGAAAAACTGTTTTTT
CDR3: CASSLGTGQYNEKLFF

size: once
V: TRBV5-5
J: TRBJ2-7
D: -
length: 14
DNA: TGTGCCAGCAGCTTGTTTCAGGGGCGGTACGAGCAGTACTTC
CDR3: CASSLFQGRYEQYF

size: -
V: TRBV12-5
J: TRBJ2-3
D: -
length: 13
DNA: TGTGCTAGTGGTTTGGCCCGGGGAGGTGCGCAGTATTTT
CDR3: CASGLARGGAQYF

size: -
V: TRBV10-2
J: TRBJ2-2
D: TRBD2
length: 13
DNA: TGCGCCAGCAGTGGGACTAGCACCGGGGAGCTGTTTTTT
CDR3: CASSGTSTGELFF

size: -
V: TRBV9
J: TRBJ2-5
D: -
length: 15
DNA: TGTGCCAGCAGCGTAGGGACTTTACAACAAGAGACCCAGTACTTC
CDR3: CASSVGTLQQETQYF

size: -
V: TRBV6-6
J: TRBJ1-5
D: -
length: 14
DNA: TGTGCCAGCAGTCCCGGGATTTTCGGTCAGCCCCAGCATTTT
CDR3: CASSPGIFGQPQHF

size: -
V: TRBV19
J: TRBJ2-7
D: -
length: 13
DNA: TGTGCCACCGCGGGACAGATGAATTACGAGCAGTACTTC
CDR3: CATAGQMNYEQYF

size: -
V: TRBV19
J: TRBJ2-7
D: -
length: 13
DNA: TGTGCCTCTCAGTCAGGGGGGGGATACGAGCAGTACTTC
CDR3: CASQSGGGYEQYF

size: -
V: TRBV5-5
J: TRBJ2-3
D: -
length: 15
DNA: TGTGCCAGCCAGGTCGGAGCAGGGGGCACAGATACGCAGTATTTT
CDR3: CASQVGAGGTDTQYF

size: -
V: TRBV6-6
J: TRBJ2-7
D: -
length: 12
DNA: TGTGCCACCACGGACAGTACCTACGAGCAGTACTTC
CDR3: CATTDSTYEQYF

size: -
V: TRBV18
J: TRBJ2-7
D: -
length: 14
DNA: TGTGCCAGCTCACCCAGCGGAGGTTCCTACGAGCAGTACTTC
CDR3: CASSPSGGSYEQYF

size: -
V: TRBV18
J: TRBJ1-5
D: TRBD1
length: 15
DNA: TGTGCCAGCTCATCCACGGACAGGGGAAATCAGCCCCAGCATTTT
CDR3: CASSSTDRGNQPQHF

size: -
V: TRBV2
J: TRBJ2-7
D: -
length: 15
DNA: TGTGCCAGCAGTGAAGCGCTAGGCCCAACCTACGAGCAGTACTTC
CDR3: CASSEALGPTYEQYF

size: -
V: TRBV6-1
J: TRBJ2-1
D: -
length: 15
DNA: TGTGCCAGTAGATTCATGCAGGGCCTCCGGAATGAGCAGTTCTTC
CDR3: CASRFMQGLRNEQFF

size: -
V: TRBV18
J: TRBJ2-7
D: TRBD1
length: 15
DNA: TGTGCCAGCTCACCACAAGGACAGGGAACCTACGAGCAGTACTTC
CDR3: CASSPQGQGTYEQYF

size: -
V: TRBV9
J: TRBJ2-7
D: -
length: 14
DNA: TGTGCCAGCAGCGTAGATCTGGGCCGCTACGAGCAGTACTTC
CDR3: CASSVDLGRYEQYF

size: medium-sized
V: TRBV28
J: TRBJ1-1
D: -
length: 18
DNA: TGTGCCAGCAGTTTGGAGTTCATTGGAGGGCAGATGGCAACTGAAGCTTTCTTT
CDR3: CASSLEFIGGQMATEAFF

size: -
V: TRBV19
J: TRBJ2-1
D: -
length: 12
DNA: TGTGCCAGTAGTATAGGGTTTGGTGAGCAGTTCTTC
CDR3: CASSIGFGEQFF

size: -
V: TRBV5-6
J: TRBJ2-2
D: TRBD1
length: 14
DNA: TGTGCCAGCAGACAGGGGGCGAACACCGGGGAGCTGTTTTTT
CDR3: CASRQGANTGELFF

size: -
V: TRBV7-2
J: TRBJ1-6
D: TRBD1
length: 14
DNA: TGTGCCAGCAGCAACCGGGACAGGATTATACCCCTCCACTTT
CDR3: CASSNRDRIIPLHF

size: -
V: TRBV6-1
J: TRBJ1-3
D: -
length: 12
DNA: TGTGCCAGCAGTGAAGTCGGAAACACCATATATTTT
CDR3: CASSEVGNTIYF

size: once
V: TRBV29-1
J: TRBJ2-3
D: TRBD2
length: 15
DNA: TGCAGCGTTGAACCCACTAGCGGGAGTTCAGATACGCAGTATTTT
CDR3: CSVEPTSGSSDTQYF

size: few
V: TRBV19
J: TRBJ2-7
D: -
length: 12
DNA: TGTGCCAGTAGTACGAGGCTCAACGAGCAGTACTTC
CDR3: CASSTRLNEQYF

size: -
V: TRBV27
J: TRBJ2-3
D: TRBD2
length: 16
DNA: TGTGCCAGCAGACGCTGGACTAGCGGGAGTACAGATACGCAGTATTTT
CDR3: CASRRWTSGSTDTQYF

size: -
V: TRBV5-6
J: TRBJ2-2
D: -
length: 14
DNA: TGTGCCAGCAGCTTGGCAGGGATTGACGGGGAGCTGTTTTTT
CDR3: CASSLAGIDGELFF

size: once
V: TRBV7-9
J: TRBJ2-3
D: -
length: 14
DNA: TGTGCCAGCAGCTTGGGTGGACCCACAGATACGCAGTATTTT
CDR3: CASSLGGPTDTQYF

size: -
V: TRBV11-2
J: TRBJ2-2
D: -
length: 13
DNA: TGTGCCAGCATCGGAAAGGGGTTAGGGGAGCTGTTTTTT
CDR3: CASIGKGLGELFF

size: -
V: TRBV28
J: TRBJ2-7
D: TRBD2
length: 17
DNA: TGTGCCAGCAGCCTTTTTGTTAGCGGGAGGTCTTCGGGGGAGCAGTACTTC
CDR3: CASSLFVSGRSSGEQYF